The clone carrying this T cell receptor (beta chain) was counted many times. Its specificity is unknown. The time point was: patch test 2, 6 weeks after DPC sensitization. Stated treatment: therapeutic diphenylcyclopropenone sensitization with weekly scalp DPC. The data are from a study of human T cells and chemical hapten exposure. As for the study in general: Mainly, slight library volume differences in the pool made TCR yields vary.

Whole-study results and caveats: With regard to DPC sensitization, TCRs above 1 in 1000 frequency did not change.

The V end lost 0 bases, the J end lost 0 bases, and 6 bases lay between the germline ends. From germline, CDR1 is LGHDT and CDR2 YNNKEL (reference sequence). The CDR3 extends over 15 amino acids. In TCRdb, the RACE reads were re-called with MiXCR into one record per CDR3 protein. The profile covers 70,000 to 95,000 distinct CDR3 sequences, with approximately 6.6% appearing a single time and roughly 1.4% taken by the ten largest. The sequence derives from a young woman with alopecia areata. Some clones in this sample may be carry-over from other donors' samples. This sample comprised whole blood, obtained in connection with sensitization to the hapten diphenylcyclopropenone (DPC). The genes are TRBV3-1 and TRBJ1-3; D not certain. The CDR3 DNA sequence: TGTGCCAGCAGCCAAGATAGATCCTCTGGAAACACCATATATTTT. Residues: CASSQDRSSGNTIYF.